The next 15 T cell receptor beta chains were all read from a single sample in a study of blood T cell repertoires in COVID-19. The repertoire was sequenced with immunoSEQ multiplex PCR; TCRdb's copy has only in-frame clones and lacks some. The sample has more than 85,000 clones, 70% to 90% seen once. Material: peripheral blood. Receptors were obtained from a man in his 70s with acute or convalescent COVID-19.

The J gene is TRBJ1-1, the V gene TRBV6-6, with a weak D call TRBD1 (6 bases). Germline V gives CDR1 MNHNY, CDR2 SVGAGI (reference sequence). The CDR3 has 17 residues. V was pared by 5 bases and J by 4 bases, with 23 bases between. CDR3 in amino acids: CASSPWRNRVGGTEAFF. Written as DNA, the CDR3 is TGTGCCAGCAGTCCCTGGAGGAACAGGGTTGGGGGCACTGAAGCTTTCTTT.

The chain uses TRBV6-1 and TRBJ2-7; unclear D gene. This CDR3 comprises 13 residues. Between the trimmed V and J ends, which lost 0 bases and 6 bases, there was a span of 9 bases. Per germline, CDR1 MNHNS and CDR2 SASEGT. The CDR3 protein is CASSEALTVEQYV. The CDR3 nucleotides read TGTGCCAGCAGTGAAGCGCTTACAGTCGAGCAGTACGTC.

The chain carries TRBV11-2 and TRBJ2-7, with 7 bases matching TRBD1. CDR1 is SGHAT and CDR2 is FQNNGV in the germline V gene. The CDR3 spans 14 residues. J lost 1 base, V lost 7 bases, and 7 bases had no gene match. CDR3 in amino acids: CASTPGTASYEQYF. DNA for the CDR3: TGTGCCAGCACGCCCGGGACAGCGTCCTACGAGCAGTACTTC.

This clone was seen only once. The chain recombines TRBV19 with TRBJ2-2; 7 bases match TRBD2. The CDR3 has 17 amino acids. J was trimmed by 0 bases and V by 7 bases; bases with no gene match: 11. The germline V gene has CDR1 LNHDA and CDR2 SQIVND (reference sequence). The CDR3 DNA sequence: TGTGCCAGTACCTCCCGAGGGCGGGGGACGAACACCGGGGAGCTGTTTTTT. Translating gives CASTSRGRGTNTGELFF. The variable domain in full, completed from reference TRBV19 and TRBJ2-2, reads DGGITQSPKYLFRKEGQNVTLSCEQNLNHDAMYWYRQDPGQGLRLIYYSQIVNDFQKGDIAEGYSVSREKKESFPLTVTSAQKNPTAFYLCASTSRGRGTNTGELFFGEGSRLTVL.

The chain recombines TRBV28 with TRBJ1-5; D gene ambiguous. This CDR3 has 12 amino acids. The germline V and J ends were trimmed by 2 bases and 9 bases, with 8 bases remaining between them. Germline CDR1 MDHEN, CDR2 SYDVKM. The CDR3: CASSLLTGPQHF. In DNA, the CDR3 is TGTGCCAGCAGTTTACTGACGGGGCCCCAGCATTTT.

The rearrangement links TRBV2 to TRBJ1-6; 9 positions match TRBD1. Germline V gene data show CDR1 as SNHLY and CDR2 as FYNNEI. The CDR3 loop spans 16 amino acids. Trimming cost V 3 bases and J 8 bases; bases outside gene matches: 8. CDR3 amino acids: CASSDNPGQGYSPLHF. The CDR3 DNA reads TGTGCCAGCAGTGATAACCCGGGACAGGGTTATTCACCCCTCCACTTT.

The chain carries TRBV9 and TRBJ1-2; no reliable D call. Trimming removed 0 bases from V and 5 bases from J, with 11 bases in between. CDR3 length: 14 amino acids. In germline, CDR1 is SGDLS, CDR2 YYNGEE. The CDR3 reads CASSVEPVRYGYTF. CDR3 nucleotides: TGTGCCAGCAGCGTAGAGCCGGTAAGATATGGCTACACCTTC.

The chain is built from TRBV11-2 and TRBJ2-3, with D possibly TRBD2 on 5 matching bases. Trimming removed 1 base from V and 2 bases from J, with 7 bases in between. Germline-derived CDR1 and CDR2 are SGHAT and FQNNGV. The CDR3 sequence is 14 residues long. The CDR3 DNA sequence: TGTGCCAGCAGCTTAGGGAGGTACACAGATACGCAGTATTTT. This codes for CASSLGRYTDTQYF.

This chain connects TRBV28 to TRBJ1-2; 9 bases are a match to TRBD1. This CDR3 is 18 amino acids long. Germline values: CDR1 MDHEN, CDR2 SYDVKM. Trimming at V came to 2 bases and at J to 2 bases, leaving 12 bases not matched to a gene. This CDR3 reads CASSLTTPGQGANYGYTF. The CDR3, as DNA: TGTGCCAGCAGTTTAACAACCCCGGGACAGGGTGCCAACTATGGCTACACCTTC.

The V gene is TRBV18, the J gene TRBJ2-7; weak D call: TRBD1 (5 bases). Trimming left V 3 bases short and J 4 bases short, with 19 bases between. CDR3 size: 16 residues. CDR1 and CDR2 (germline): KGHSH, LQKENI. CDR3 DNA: TGTGCCAGCTCACCTCCTCTAGGGGTCAACACGTACGAGCAGTACTTC. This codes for CASSPPLGVNTYEQYF.

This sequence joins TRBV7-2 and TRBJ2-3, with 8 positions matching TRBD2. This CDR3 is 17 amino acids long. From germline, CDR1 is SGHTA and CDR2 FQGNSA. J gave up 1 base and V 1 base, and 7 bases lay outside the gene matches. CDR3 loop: CASSLDSGGAGTDTQYF. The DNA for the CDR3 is TGTGCCAGCAGCTTAGATTCCGGGGGGGCCGGCACAGATACGCAGTATTTT.

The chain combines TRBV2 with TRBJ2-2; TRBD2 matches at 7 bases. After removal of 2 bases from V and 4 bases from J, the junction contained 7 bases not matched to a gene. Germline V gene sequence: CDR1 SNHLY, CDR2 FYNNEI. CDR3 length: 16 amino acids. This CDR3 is CASSELAGEVTGELFF. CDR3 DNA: TGTGCCAGCAGTGAATTGGCGGGGGAGGTCACCGGGGAGCTGTTTTTT.

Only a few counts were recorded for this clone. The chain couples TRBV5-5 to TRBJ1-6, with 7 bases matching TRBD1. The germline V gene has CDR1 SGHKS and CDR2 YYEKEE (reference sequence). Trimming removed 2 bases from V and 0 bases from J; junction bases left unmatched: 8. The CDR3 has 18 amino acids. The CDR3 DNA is TGTGCCAGCAGCTTTGGAGGGGGCATAAGCTCCTATAATTCACCCCTCCACTTT. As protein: CASSFGGGISSYNSPLHF.

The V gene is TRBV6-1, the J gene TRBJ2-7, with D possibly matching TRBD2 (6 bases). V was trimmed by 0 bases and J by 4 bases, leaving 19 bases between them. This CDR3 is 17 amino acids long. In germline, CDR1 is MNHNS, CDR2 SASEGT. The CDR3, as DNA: TGTGCCAGCAGTGAAGCGGTTGCGGGGCCTCCTCCTTACGAGCAGTACGTC. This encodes CASSEAVAGPPPYEQYV.

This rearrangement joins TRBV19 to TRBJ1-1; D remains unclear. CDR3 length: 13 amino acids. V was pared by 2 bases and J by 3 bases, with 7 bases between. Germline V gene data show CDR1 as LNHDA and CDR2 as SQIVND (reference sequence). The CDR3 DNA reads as TGTGCCAGTAGTATACTCCGGGACACTGAAGCTTTCTTT. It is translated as CASSILRDTEAFF.